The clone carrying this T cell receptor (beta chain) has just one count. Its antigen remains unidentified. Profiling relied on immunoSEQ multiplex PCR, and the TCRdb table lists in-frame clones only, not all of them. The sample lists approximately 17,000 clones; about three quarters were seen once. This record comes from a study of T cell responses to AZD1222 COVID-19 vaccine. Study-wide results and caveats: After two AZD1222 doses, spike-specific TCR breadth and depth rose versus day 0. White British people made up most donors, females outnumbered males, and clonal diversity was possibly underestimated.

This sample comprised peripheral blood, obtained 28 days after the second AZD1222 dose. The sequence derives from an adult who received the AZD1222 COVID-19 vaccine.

CDR3 sequence reads: CASSQSGNYGYTF. The CDR3 DNA sequence: TGTGCCAGCAGCCAATCGGGGAACTATGGCTACACCTTC. The rearrangement joins TRBV3-1 (or the pseudogene TRBV3-2) to TRBJ1-2; no clear D. V shed 2 bases and J shed 2 bases, with 6 bases lying between them. The CDR3 has 13 residues. Germline values: CDR1 LGHDT, CDR2 YNNKEL (reference sequence).